The entry below gives a single T cell receptor (beta chain) sequence along with its context. The data derive from a study of blood T cell repertoires in COVID-19. At the level of the study: Donors in Cohort 3 who had recovered were those with two negative PCRs, healthcare professional clearance, or resolution of their symptoms. Samples of COVID-19 (acute and convalescent) were obtained from the United States, Italy and Spain.

There are 15 residues in the CDR3. Trimming stripped 1 base from V and 5 bases from J, with 14 bases between. CDR1 is SGHAT and CDR2 is FQNNGV in the germline V gene. Sequenced by immunoSEQ multiplex PCR; TCRdb stores in-frame clones only, minus some. The repertoire holds some 180,000 clones, roughly nine tenths seen once, with just under 25% in the top ten. The sample was PBMCs or T cells enriched from blood (not recorded which). The clonotype comes from a woman between 35 and 50 years old in a cohort exposed to, infected with or recovered from COVID-19 (not recorded which). The V call is TRBV11-2, the J call TRBJ2-5; D possibly corresponds to TRBD1 (5 bases). The CDR3 DNA follows: TGTGCCAGCAGCTTAGGGGTTGGCAGGGTGGAGACCCAGTACTTC. It yields the protein CASSLGVGRVETQYF.